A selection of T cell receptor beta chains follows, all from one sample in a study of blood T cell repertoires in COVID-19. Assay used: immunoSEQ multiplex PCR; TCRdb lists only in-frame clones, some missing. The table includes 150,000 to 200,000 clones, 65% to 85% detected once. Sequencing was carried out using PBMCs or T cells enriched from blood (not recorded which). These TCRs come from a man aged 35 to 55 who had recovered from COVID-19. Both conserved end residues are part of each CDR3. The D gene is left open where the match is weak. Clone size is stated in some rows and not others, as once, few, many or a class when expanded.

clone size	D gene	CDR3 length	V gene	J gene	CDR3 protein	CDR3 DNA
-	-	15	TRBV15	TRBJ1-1	CATSRVGGMNTEAFF	TGTGCCACCAGCAGAGTTGGGGGCATGAACACTGAAGCTTTCTTT
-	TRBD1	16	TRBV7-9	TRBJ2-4	CASSLGGTGVKNIQYF	TGTGCCAGCAGCTTAGGAGGGACAGGGGTCAAAAACATTCAGTACTTC
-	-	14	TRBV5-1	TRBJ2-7	CASSLGREGDEQYF	TGCGCCAGCAGCTTGGGAAGGGAGGGGGACGAGCAGTACTTC
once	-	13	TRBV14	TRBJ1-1	CASSREMNTEAFF	TGTGCCAGCAGTCGGGAAATGAACACTGAAGCTTTCTTT
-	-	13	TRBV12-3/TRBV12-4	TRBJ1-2	CASSPDRLFGYTF	TGTGCCAGCAGCCCAGACAGGCTCTTTGGCTACACCTTC
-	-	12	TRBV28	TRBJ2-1	CASRSIENEQFF	TGTGCCAGCAGGTCAATTGAGAATGAGCAGTTCTTC
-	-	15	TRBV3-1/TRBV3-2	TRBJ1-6	CASRDRSIDNSPLHF	TGTGCCAGCAGAGACAGGAGTATCGATAATTCACCCCTCCACTTT
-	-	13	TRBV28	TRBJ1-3	CASSLSGENTIYF	TGTGCCAGCAGTTTATCTGGGGAGAACACCATATATTTT
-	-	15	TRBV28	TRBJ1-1	CASSLTAGVGTEAFF	TGTGCCAGCAGTTTAACGGCAGGGGTTGGCACTGAAGCTTTCTTT
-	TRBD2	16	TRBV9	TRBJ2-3	CASSVGAGGHTDTQYF	TGTGCCAGCAGCGTAGGAGCGGGGGGACACACAGATACGCAGTATTTT
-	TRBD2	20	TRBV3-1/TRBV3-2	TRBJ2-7	CASSQGWGLAGSVNNYEQYF	TGTGCCAGCAGCCAAGGTTGGGGACTAGCGGGAAGCGTCAATAACTACGAGCAGTACTTC
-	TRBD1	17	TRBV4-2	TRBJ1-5	CASSQSDSGQGYQPQHF	TGTGCCAGCAGCCAAAGCGACTCGGGACAGGGTTATCAGCCCCAGCATTTT
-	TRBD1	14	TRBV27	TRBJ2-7	CASRGQGFPYEQYF	TGTGCCAGCAGGGGACAGGGATTCCCCTACGAGCAGTACTTC
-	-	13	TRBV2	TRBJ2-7	CASKVLGAYEQYF	TGTGCCAGCAAGGTTCTAGGGGCCTACGAGCAGTACTTC
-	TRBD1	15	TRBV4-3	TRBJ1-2	CASSQDRDSPYGYTF	TGCGCCAGCAGCCAAGACCGGGACAGCCCCTATGGCTACACCTTC
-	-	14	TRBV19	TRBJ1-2	CASSINSGHKGYTF	TGTGCCAGTAGTATCAACTCGGGACACAAGGGCTACACCTTC
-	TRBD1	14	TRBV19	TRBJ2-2	CASGTGLRSGELFF	TGTGCCAGTGGGACAGGGCTAAGGAGCGGGGAGCTGTTTTTT
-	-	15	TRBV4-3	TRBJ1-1	CASSNSPFGNTEAFF	TGCGCCAGCAGCAATTCGCCTTTCGGGAACACTGAAGCTTTCTTT
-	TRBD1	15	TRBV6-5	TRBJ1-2	CASRERETGVYGYTF	TGTGCCAGCAGGGAGAGAGAGACAGGGGTATATGGCTACACCTTC
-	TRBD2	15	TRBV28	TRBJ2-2	CASVGGDGHTGELFF	TGTGCCAGCGTGGGAGGGGACGGTCACACCGGGGAGCTGTTTTTT
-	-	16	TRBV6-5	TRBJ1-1	CASSYTAATLHTEAFF	TGTGCCAGCAGTTACACAGCAGCTACCCTCCACACTGAAGCTTTCTTT
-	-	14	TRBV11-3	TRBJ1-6	CASSLGQGGSPLHF	TGTGCCAGCAGCTTAGGCCAGGGTGGCTCACCCCTCCACTTT
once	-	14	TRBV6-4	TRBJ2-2	CASSDGHRTGELFF	TGTGCCAGCAGTGACGGACACCGGACCGGGGAGCTGTTTTTT
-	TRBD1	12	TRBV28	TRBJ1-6	CAIRTGSSPLHF	TGTGCCATCCGGACAGGGTCCTCACCCCTCCACTTT
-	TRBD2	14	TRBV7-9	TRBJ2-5	CASSLLAGRETQYF	TGTGCCAGCAGCTTACTAGCGGGGCGAGAGACCCAGTACTTC
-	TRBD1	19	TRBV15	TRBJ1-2	CATSRDFLTGATPRYSYTF	TGTGCCACCAGCAGAGATTTCTTGACAGGGGCCACCCCTAGGTATAGCTACACCTTC
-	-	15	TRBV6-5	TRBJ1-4	CASKQHLATNEKLFF	TGTGCCAGCAAACAGCACCTTGCAACTAATGAAAAACTGTTTTTT
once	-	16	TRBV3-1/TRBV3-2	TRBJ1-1	CASSQDESNLNTEAFF	TGTGCCAGCAGCCAAGATGAATCGAACTTGAACACTGAAGCTTTCTTT
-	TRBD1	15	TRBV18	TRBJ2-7	CASSPPGTGEYEQYF	TGTGCCAGCTCACCACCGGGGACAGGGGAGTACGAGCAGTACTTC
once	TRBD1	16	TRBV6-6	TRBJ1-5	CASSYPGTDKHQPQHF	TGTGCCAGCAGTTACCCCGGGACAGATAAGCATCAGCCCCAGCATTTT
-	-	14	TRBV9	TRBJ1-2	CASSATDSNYGYTF	TGTGCCAGCAGCGCGACTGACTCTAACTATGGCTACACCTTC
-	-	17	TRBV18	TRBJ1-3	CASSPRGQQSSGNTIYF	TGTGCCAGCTCACCACGGGGCCAGCAGAGCTCTGGAAACACCATATATTTT
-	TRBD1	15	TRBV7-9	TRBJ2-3	CASSSRQGETDTQYF	TGTGCCAGCAGCTCCCGACAGGGGGAAACAGATACGCAGTATTTT
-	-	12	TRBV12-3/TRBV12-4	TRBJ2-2	CASTWGPGELFF	TGTGCCAGCACCTGGGGGCCCGGGGAGCTGTTTTTT
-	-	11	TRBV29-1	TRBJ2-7	CSVVDSYEQYF	TGCAGCGTGGTAGACAGTTACGAGCAGTACTTC
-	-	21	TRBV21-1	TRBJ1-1	CASSKDGGQPHEVDQNTEAFF	TGTGCCAGCAGCAAAGATGGTGGTCAGCCCCATGAGGTCGATCAGAACACTGAAGCTTTCTTT
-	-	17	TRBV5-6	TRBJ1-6	CASSPSGTGGAGSPLHF	TGTGCCAGCAGCCCGTCGGGGACGGGCGGGGCTGGTTCACCCCTCCACTTT
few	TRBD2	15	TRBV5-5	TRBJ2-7	CASSARAGVSDEQYF	TGTGCCAGCAGCGCGCGAGCGGGGGTCTCGGACGAGCAGTACTTC
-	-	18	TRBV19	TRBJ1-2	CASSIVLGSGGDNYGYTF	TGTGCCAGTAGTATAGTTTTAGGTTCCGGAGGGGATAACTATGGCTACACCTTC
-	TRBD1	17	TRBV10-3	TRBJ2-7	CAISTLRDSIYSYEQYF	TGTGCCATCAGCACACTAAGGGACAGCATTTACTCCTACGAGCAGTACTTC
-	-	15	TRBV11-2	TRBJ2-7	CASSLDRVGSYEQYF	TGTGCCAGCAGCTTAGACAGGGTAGGCTCCTACGAGCAGTACTTC
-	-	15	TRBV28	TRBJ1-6	CASSLPGGVNSPLHF	TGTGCCAGCAGCCTCCCGGGAGGGGTAAATTCACCCCTCCACTTT
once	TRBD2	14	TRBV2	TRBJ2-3	CASSETSGTDTQYF	TGTGCCAGCAGTGAGACTAGCGGCACAGATACGCAGTATTTT
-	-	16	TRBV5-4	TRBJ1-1	CASTTAGGRRNTEAFF	TGTGCCAGCACCACTGCGGGGGGCAGACGGAACACTGAAGCTTTCTTT
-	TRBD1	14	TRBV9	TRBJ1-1	CASSIDQGDTEAFF	TGTGCCAGCAGCATCGACCAGGGGGACACTGAAGCTTTCTTT
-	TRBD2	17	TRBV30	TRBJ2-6	CAWRERDPISGANVLTF	TGTGCCTGGAGGGAGCGGGATCCAATCTCTGGGGCCAACGTCCTGACTTTC